This T cell receptor (beta chain) derives from a study of blood T cell repertoires in COVID-19. The protocol was immunoSEQ multiplex PCR, while the TCRdb copy is restricted to in-frame clones and leaves out a portion. The table has about 140,000 clones, 60% to 85% seen once; the top ten hold roughly 15%. Germline CDR1 reads SGHVS; CDR2 reads FNYEAQ. The ends were cut back, 4 bases at V and 0 bases at J, with 10 bases in the middle. The CDR3 extends over 15 amino acids. This rearrangement joins TRBV7-6 to TRBJ2-1, with D possibly TRBD2 on 5 matching bases. Sequencing was performed on peripheral blood. The TCR comes from a man over 45 with acute or convalescent COVID-19. The CDR3: CASSSSGFSYNEQFF. The CDR3, as DNA: TGTGCCAGCAGCTCTTCGGGGTTCTCCTACAATGAGCAGTTCTTC.